This T cell receptor (beta chain) was documented in a study of blood T cell repertoires in COVID-19. In the study overall: PBMCs, B-cell-depleted T cells, or T cells provided the cDNA or gDNA that made up the material.

Per the original methods: Estimation of nucleated cell counts relied on the amplification of reference gene primers. Assay used: immunoSEQ multiplex PCR; TCRdb lists only in-frame clones, some missing. V, J and clone size were drawn from that table, and D and trimming were deduced from the DNA. The table lists about 200,000 clones, about 82% of them singletons, with around 5.7% in the top ten. Each participant's cohort was designated according to participant-reported clinical history. The receptor comes from a man aged 35-49 years with acute COVID-19. The sequenced sample was PBMCs or T cells enriched from blood (not recorded which).

CDR3 in amino acids: CATRGDFHLGNEQFF. The CDR3 region has the DNA TGTGCCACCAGGGGGGACTTTCATCTCGGGAATGAGCAGTTCTTC. The chain has TRBV24-1 and TRBJ2-1; D possibly corresponds to TRBD2 (6 bases). The CDR3 has 15 amino acids. V shed 7 bases and J shed 7 bases, with 19 bases lying between them. In germline, CDR1 is KGHDR, CDR2 SFDVKD.